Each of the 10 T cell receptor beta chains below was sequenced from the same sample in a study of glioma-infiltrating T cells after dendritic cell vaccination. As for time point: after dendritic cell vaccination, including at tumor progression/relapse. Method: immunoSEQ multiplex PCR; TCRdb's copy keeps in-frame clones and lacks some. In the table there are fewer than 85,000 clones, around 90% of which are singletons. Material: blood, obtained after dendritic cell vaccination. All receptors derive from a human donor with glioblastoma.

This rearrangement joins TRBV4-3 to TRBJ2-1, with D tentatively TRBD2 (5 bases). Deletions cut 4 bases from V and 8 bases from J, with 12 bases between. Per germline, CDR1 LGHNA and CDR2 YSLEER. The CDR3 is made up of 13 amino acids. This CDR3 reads CASSLFSGYEQFF. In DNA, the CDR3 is TGCGCCAGCAGCCTGTTCTCGGGGTATGAGCAGTTCTTC.

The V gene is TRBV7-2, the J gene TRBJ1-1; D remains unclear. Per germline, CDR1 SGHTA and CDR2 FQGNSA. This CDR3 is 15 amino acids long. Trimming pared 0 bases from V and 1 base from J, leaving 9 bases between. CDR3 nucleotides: TGTGCCAGCAGCTTAGCACGGGTACCGAACACTGAAGCTTTCTTT. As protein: CASSLARVPNTEAFF.

CDR3 sequence (DNA): TGTGCCAGTAGCCCCCAGGGGGGCCATCAGCCCCAGCATTTT. Its protein is CASSPQGGHQPQHF. The chain uses TRBV19 and TRBJ1-5; 7 bases map to TRBD1. Germline lookup yields CDR1 LNHDA and CDR2 SQIVND (reference sequence). The length of the CDR3 is 14 residues. V lost 6 bases, J lost 5 bases, and 7 bases stayed unmatched.

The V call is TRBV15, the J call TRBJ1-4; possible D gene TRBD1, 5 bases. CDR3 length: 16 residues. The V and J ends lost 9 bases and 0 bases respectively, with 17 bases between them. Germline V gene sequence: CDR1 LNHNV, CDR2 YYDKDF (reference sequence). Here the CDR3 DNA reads TGTGCCACGTCCCAGGGTAGGATTGCAACTAATGAAAAACTGTTTTTT. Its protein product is CATSQGRIATNEKLFF.

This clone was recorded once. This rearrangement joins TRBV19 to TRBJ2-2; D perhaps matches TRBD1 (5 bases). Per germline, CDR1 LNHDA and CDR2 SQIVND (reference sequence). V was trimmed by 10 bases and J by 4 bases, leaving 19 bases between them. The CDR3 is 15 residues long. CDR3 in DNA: TGTGCCACCCTTCGACAGCCGCCTTTCACCGGGGAGCTGTTTTTT. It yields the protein CATLRQPPFTGELFF.

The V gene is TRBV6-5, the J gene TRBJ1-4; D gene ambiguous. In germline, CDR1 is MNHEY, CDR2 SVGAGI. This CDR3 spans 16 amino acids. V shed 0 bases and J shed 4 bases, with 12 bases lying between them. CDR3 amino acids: CASSYSRPKHNEKLFF. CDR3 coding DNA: TGTGCCAGCAGTTACTCCAGGCCGAAACATAATGAAAAACTGTTTTTT.

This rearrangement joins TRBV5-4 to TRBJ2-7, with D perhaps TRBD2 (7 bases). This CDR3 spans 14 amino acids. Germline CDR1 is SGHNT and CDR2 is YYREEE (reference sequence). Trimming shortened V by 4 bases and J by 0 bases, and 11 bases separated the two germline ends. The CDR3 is CASSTGGSSYEQYF. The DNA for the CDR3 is TGTGCCAGCAGCACGGGGGGCAGCTCCTACGAGCAGTACTTC.

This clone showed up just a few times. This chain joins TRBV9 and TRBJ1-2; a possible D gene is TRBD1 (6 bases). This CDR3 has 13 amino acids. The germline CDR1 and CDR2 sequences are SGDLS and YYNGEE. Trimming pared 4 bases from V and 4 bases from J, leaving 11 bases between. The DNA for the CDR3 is TGTGCCAGCAGCCGGACAGAGACCTATGGCTACACCTTC. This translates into CASSRTETYGYTF.

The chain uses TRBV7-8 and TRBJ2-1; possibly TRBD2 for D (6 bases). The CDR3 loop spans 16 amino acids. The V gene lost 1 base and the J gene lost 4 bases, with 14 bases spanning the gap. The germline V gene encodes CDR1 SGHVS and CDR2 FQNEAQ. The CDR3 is CASSLVDLARYNEQFF. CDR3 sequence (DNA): TGTGCCAGCAGCTTAGTTGACCTAGCGAGATACAATGAGCAGTTCTTC.

CDR3 region: CASSSGTGNYGYTF. CDR3 nucleotide sequence: TGTGCCAGCAGCTCCGGGACAGGGAACTATGGCTACACCTTC. The rearrangement links TRBV11-3 to TRBJ1-2; 9 bases map to TRBD1. The CDR3 is 14 amino acids. Germline CDR1 SGHNT, CDR2 YENEEA. J was trimmed by 2 bases and V by 4 bases; bases with no gene match: 2.